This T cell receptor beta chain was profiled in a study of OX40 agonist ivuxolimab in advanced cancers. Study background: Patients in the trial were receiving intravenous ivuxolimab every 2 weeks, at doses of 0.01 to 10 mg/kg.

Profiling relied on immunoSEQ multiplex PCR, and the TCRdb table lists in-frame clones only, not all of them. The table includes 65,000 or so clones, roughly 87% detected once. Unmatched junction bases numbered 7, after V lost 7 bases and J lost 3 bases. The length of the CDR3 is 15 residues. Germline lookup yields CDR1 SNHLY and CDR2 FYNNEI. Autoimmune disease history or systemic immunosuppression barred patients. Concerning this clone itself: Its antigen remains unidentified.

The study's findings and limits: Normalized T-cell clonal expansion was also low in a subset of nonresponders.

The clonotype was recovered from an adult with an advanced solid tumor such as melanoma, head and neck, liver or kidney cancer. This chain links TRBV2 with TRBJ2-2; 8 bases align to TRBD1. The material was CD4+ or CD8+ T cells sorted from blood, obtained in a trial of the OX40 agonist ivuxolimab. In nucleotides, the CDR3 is TGTGCCAGCACTCCCAGGGGGCGCGACACCGGGGAGCTGTTTTTT. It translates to CASTPRGRDTGELFF. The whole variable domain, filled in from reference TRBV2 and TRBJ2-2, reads EPEVTQTPSHQVTQMGQEVILRCVPISNHLYFYWYRQILGQKVEFLVSFYNNEISEKSEIFDDQFSVERPDGSNFTLKIRSTKLEDSAMYFCASTPRGRDTGELFFGEGSRLTVL.